The clone carrying this T cell receptor beta chain was detected a few times. TCRdb re-called the RT-PCR reads with MiXCR, one entry per CDR3 protein. The sample yields some 800,000 distinct CDR3 sequences, roughly 20% seen once. The data belong to a study of response to subunit inactivated influenza vaccine. The CDR3 extends over 12 amino acids. Trimming cost V 2 bases and J 5 bases, with 6 bases left between them. The chain carries TRBV12-3 or TRBV12-4 and TRBJ1-1; D is uncertain. The sequence derives from a man aged 45 to 65 who received an inactivated influenza vaccine. The sample consisted of PBMCs from blood, taken 5 to 6 days after vaccination. The CDR3, as DNA: TGTGCCAGCAGTTTATTAGAGACTGAAGCTTTCTTT. Translation gives CASSLLETEAFF.